This TCR beta chain was sequenced for a study of T cells in localized non-small cell lung cancer. Sequenced by immunoSEQ multiplex PCR; TCRdb stores in-frame clones only, minus some. The sample records over 15,000 clones, about four fifths being singletons. Germline V CDR1 and CDR2: SGHAT, FQNNGV. With 1 base removed from V and 7 bases from J, the gap between germline ends came to 14 bases. This CDR3 spans 16 amino acids. V gene TRBV11-2 combines with J gene TRBJ1-6; D remains ambiguous. The sequence came from a female donor over 55 with stage I lung adenocarcinoma. This sample comprised peripheral blood, obtained before any cancer treatment. The CDR3, as DNA: TGTGCCAGCAGCTTAGGACGACGGAGGATCAATTCACCCCTCCACTTT. Residues: CASSLGRRRINSPLHF.